The sequence of this TCR beta chain was determined in a study of shared T cell receptors in the human thymus. Germline values: CDR1 LGHNA, CDR2 YSLEER. This CDR3 contains 15 residues. The V gene lost 1 base and the J gene lost 3 bases, with 9 bases spanning the gap. Sequencing was performed with immunoSEQ multiplex PCR; in TCRdb, only in-frame clones are kept and a portion is missing. This sample carries hundreds of thousands of clones, more than 75% of them seen once, and the ten largest clones take over 0.008%. These data also featured in a second study, about human thymus T cells. That paper adds: Related reports documented highly overlapping thymic repertoires among unrelated individuals.

Sequenced input: thymocytes. The chain recombines TRBV4-3 with TRBJ2-2; no clear D. The TCR comes from a boy younger than two with a congenital heart defect. The CDR3 DNA sequence: TGCGCCAGCAGCCAAGTGGAGTGGGACACCGGGGAGCTGTTTTTT. Protein sequence: CASSQVEWDTGELFF.